These 16 T cell receptor beta chains originate from one sample sequenced in a study of blood T cell repertoires in COVID-19. Repertoires were generated with immunoSEQ multiplex PCR, while TCRdb's copy carries only in-frame clones and drops some. The table includes around 230,000 clones, roughly 85% detected once. The sample was PBMCs or T cells enriched from blood (not recorded which). These receptors all stem from a woman aged 40 to 50 with acute COVID-19.

The gene calls are TRBV3-1 (or the pseudogene TRBV3-2) and TRBJ1-2; TRBD1 matches 7 bases. The V gene's germline CDR1 is LGHDT and CDR2 YNNKEL (reference sequence). Losses at the gene ends were 0 bases for V and 8 bases for J; bases not matched to a gene: 9. CDR3 length: 15 residues. CDR3 in DNA: TGTGCCAGCAGCCAAGATCCCGGGACAGCCCTGGGCTACACCTTC. It encodes CASSQDPGTALGYTF.

This rearrangement joins TRBV10-3 to TRBJ1-2; maybe TRBD1 (6 bases). Looked up from germline, CDR1 is ENHRY and CDR2 is SYGVKD. The CDR3 runs 14 residues. The germline V and J ends were trimmed by 2 bases and 4 bases, with 11 bases remaining between them. CDR3 sequence (DNA): TGTGCCATCAGTGAGAGGGGGGGCGGCTATGGCTACACCTTC. Protein product: CAISERGGGYGYTF.

The chain joins TRBV12-5 to TRBJ1-6; 9 bases are shared with TRBD1. Germline V CDR1 and CDR2: LGHNT, FRNRAP. V gave up 1 base and J gave up 9 bases; unmatched junction bases: 4. The CDR3 is 15 amino acids. CDR3 sequence reads: CASGLGTGASSPLHF. The CDR3 DNA sequence: TGTGCTAGTGGTTTGGGGACAGGGGCAAGTTCACCCCTCCACTTT.

V usage is TRBV29-1 and J usage is TRBJ1-4; D is unclear. The CDR3 extends over 12 amino acids. The V end lost 7 bases, the J end lost 5 bases, and 11 bases lay between the germline ends. Germline-derived CDR1 and CDR2 are SQVTM and ANQGSEA. For the CDR3, the DNA is TGCAGCGCTGGCGGGCCAAATGAAAAACTGTTTTTT. Amino acid sequence: CSAGGPNEKLFF. Drawing the rest from reference TRBV29-1 and TRBJ1-4, the complete variable domain is SAVISQKPSRDICQRGTSLTIQCQVDSQVTMMFWYRQQPGQSLTLIATANQGSEATYESGFVIDKFPISRPNLTFSTLTVSNMSPEDSSIYLCSAGGPNEKLFFGSGTQLSVL.

This clone was seen just once. CDR3 DNA sequence: TGCGCCAGCAGCCAAGAGGCCGGACTCATCTATGGCTACACCTTC. This translates into CASSQEAGLIYGYTF. The chain employs TRBV4-1 and TRBJ1-2, with unresolved D. V was shortened by 0 bases and J by 4 bases, with 12 bases between the two germline ends. Germline CDR1 and CDR2: MGHRA and YSYEKL. CDR3 length: 15 amino acids.

This chain links TRBV6-6 with TRBJ1-2, with D possibly being TRBD1 (6 bases). The germline V gene encodes CDR1 MNHNY and CDR2 SVGAGI (reference sequence). V was cut by 8 bases and J by 3 bases, with 19 bases left in between. The CDR3 loop spans 15 amino acids. CDR3 region: CASRAGGLRDYGYTF. The CDR3 DNA reads TGTGCCAGCCGAGCGGGGGGCCTAAGGGACTATGGCTACACCTTC.

J is TRBJ2-7 and V is TRBV6-2 or TRBV6-3; possibly TRBD1 for D (6 bases). Trimming stripped 5 bases from V and 3 bases from J, with 11 bases between. The CDR3 runs 13 residues. CDR1 is MNHEY and CDR2 is SVGEGT in the germline V gene. Here the CDR3 DNA reads TGTGCCAGCAGTGACAGGCGTCGCTACGAGCAGTACGTC. It codes for CASSDRRRYEQYV.

The chain carries TRBV19 and TRBJ1-2; 8 bases map to TRBD1. CDR1 is LNHDA and CDR2 is SQIVND in the germline V gene (reference sequence). The CDR3 is 18 residues long. The V gene end was trimmed by 3 bases and the J gene end by 2 bases; junction bases not matched to a gene: 14. In nucleotides, the CDR3 is TGTGCCAGTAGTATTTTCGGACAGGGTAATAACCCAAACTATGGCTACACCTTC. It specifies CASSIFGQGNNPNYGYTF.

The rearrangement links TRBV5-6 to TRBJ2-2; a weak D match, TRBD2 (6 bases). CDR3 length: 14 residues. Per germline, CDR1 SGHDT and CDR2 YYEEEE. The germline V and J ends were trimmed by 6 bases and 0 bases, with 9 bases remaining between them. CDR3 nucleotides: TGTGCCAGCATGGGACTTTCGAACACCGGGGAGCTGTTTTTT. It translates to CASMGLSNTGELFF.

Here the CDR3 reads CASSEEDRGVFRGNQPQHF. For the CDR3, the DNA is TGTGCCAGCAGTGAAGAGGACAGGGGAGTTTTCCGGGGCAATCAGCCCCAGCATTTT. V is TRBV6-1 and J is TRBJ1-5; 9 positions agree with TRBD1. V gave up 1 base and J gave up 2 bases; unmatched junction bases: 12. The CDR3 length is 19 residues. Germline loops: CDR1 MNHNS, CDR2 SASEGT.

This clone was detected only once. The chain links TRBV7-6 to TRBJ2-1, with 7 nucleotides matching TRBD1. The CDR3 is 16 residues long. Germline V gene data show CDR1 as SGHVS and CDR2 as FNYEAQ. J gave up 5 bases and V 6 bases, and 13 bases lay outside the gene matches. The DNA of the CDR3 is TGTGCCAGCAGTCCTCTGACAGGGACAATCCACAATGAGCAGTTCTTC. Translating it yields CASSPLTGTIHNEQFF.

The V and J genes are TRBV6-5 and TRBJ1-1; D unclear. The CDR3 is 13 amino acids. Per germline, CDR1 MNHEY and CDR2 SVGAGI. The V and J ends lost 2 bases and 4 bases respectively, with 8 bases between them. CDR3 in DNA: TGTGCCAGCAGTTACGATGGAGTCACTGAAGCTTTCTTT. Protein product: CASSYDGVTEAFF.

The V gene is TRBV12-5, the J gene TRBJ1-2; 7 bases map to TRBD1. The germline CDR1 and CDR2 sequences are LGHNT and FRNRAP. CDR3 size: 19 residues. The ends lost 0 bases at V and 0 bases at J; junction bases unmatched: 13. CDR3: CASGLVLSEGAGANYGYTF. The DNA of the CDR3 is TGTGCTAGTGGTTTGGTACTTTCGGAGGGGGCAGGGGCTAACTATGGCTACACCTTC.

V and J are TRBV5-5 and TRBJ1-1, with D perhaps matching TRBD1 (6 bases). Germline lookup yields CDR1 SGHKS and CDR2 YYEKEE (reference sequence). CDR3 length equals 18 residues. Trimming stripped 0 bases from V and 2 bases from J, with 20 bases between. The CDR3 loop reads CASSLELGGGRLNTEAFF. CDR3 nucleotide sequence: TGTGCCAGCAGCTTGGAGCTCGGCGGGGGGCGCTTAAACACTGAAGCTTTCTTT. Together with reference TRBV5-5 and TRBJ1-1, the CDR3 gives the full variable domain: DAGVTQSPTHLIKTRGQQVTLRCSPISGHKSVSWYQQVLGQGPQFIFQYYEKEERGRGNFPDRFSARQFPNYSSELNVNALLLGDSALYLCASSLELGGGRLNTEAFFGQGTRLTVV.

V and J are TRBV5-1 and TRBJ2-1; 7 bases are a match to TRBD1. This CDR3 spans 17 amino acids. CDR1 and CDR2 (germline): SGHRS, YFSETQ. V trimming: 3 bases; J trimming: 1 base; junction bases outside the gene matches: 10. DNA of the CDR3: TGCGCCAGCAGCTCCACGGGGACAGCGATATCCTACAATGAGCAGTTCTTC. Translated: CASSSTGTAISYNEQFF.

The chain couples TRBV28 to TRBJ2-5, with 8 bases identical to TRBD2. CDR1 is MDHEN, CDR2 SYDVKM, per germline. This CDR3 spans 15 amino acids. J gave up 6 bases and V 6 bases, and 12 bases lay outside the gene matches. The CDR3 DNA reads as TGTGCCAGCAGCCGCTCCAGCGGGGGATGGAAGACCCAGTACTTC. Translated: CASSRSSGGWKTQYF.